These 9 T cell receptor beta chains originate from one sample sequenced in a study of blood T cell repertoires in COVID-19. Sequencing was performed with immunoSEQ multiplex PCR; in TCRdb, only in-frame clones are kept and a portion is missing. The sample records roughly 350,000 clones, approximately 81% being singletons. The sequencing input was peripheral blood. Receptors originate from a woman aged 18-29 years with acute or convalescent COVID-19.

The rearrangement links TRBV7-9 to TRBJ1-1; D is undetermined. This CDR3 region has 11 residues. V was clipped by 2 bases and J by 6 bases, with 4 bases between them. From germline, CDR1 is SEHNR and CDR2 FQNEAQ (reference sequence). This CDR3 reads CASSLPSEAFF. DNA for the CDR3: TGTGCCAGCAGCTTACCCTCTGAAGCTTTCTTT.

The rearrangement links TRBV28 to TRBJ1-1; possibly TRBD1 for D (6 bases). Deletions cut 5 bases from V and 3 bases from J, with 16 bases between. Germline V gene data show CDR1 as MDHEN and CDR2 as SYDVKM. This CDR3 has 15 amino acids. CDR3 in amino acids: CASSPTGIVYTEAFF. For the CDR3, the DNA is TGTGCCAGCAGTCCGACAGGAATCGTGTACACTGAAGCTTTCTTT.

This rearrangement joins TRBV19 to TRBJ2-2; D gene unclear. Trimming pared 1 base from V and 7 bases from J, leaving 7 bases between. This CDR3 comprises 13 residues. Germline V gene data show CDR1 as LNHDA and CDR2 as SQIVND (reference sequence). The CDR3 sequence is CASSIGVGGELFF. CDR3 in DNA: TGTGCCAGTAGTATAGGAGTCGGCGGGGAGCTGTTTTTT.

The chain combines TRBV4-2 with TRBJ1-6; TRBD1 is a possible D gene (5 bases). This CDR3 comprises 13 residues. Germline V gives CDR1 LGHNA, CDR2 YNFKEQ. The V end was cut by 0 bases, the J end by 14 bases, with 11 bases between. The CDR3 DNA follows: TGTGCCAGCAGCCAAGATACAGGACTAACCCTCCACTTT. This encodes CASSQDTGLTLHF.

In its sample, this clone was seen a few times. The chain has TRBV11-2 and TRBJ1-1, with D possibly TRBD1 on 6 matching bases. The CDR3 consists of 17 residues. V dropped 3 bases and J dropped 3 bases, with 20 bases sitting between them. Germline CDR1 and CDR2: SGHAT and FQNNGV. CDR3 in DNA: TGTGCCAGCAGCTTGACAGGCGGTAATGTAATCTACACTGAAGCTTTCTTT. Translated, it gives CASSLTGGNVIYTEAFF.

This chain uses TRBV18 with TRBJ2-1, with D perhaps TRBD1 (5 bases). Germline loops: CDR1 KGHSH, CDR2 LQKENI. Trimming removed 2 bases from V and 10 bases from J, with 12 bases in between. The CDR3 covers 13 residues. Here the CDR3 reads CASSPGQVREQFF. CDR3 in DNA: TGTGCCAGCTCACCAGGACAAGTCCGGGAGCAGTTCTTC.

The sample holds one count of this clone. This rearrangement joins TRBV14 to TRBJ2-5; 12 nucleotides align to TRBD2. The CDR3 has 16 residues. From germline, CDR1 is SGHDN and CDR2 FVKESK. V lost 4 bases, J lost 4 bases, and 7 bases stayed unmatched. In DNA form, the CDR3 reads TGTGCCAGCAGCCCCACCTCTAGCGGGAGGGCAGAGACCCAGTACTTC. Its protein is CASSPTSSGRAETQYF.

With regard to this clone: This may be a read error: a much more frequent sequence differs by one nucleotide. V usage is TRBV7-3 and J usage is TRBJ1-1; weak D call: TRBD1 (5 bases). Germline CDR1 is SGHTA and CDR2 is FQGTGA. The CDR3 consists of 13 residues. Trimming took off 3 bases at V and 1 base at J, with 6 bases between the two ends. This chain's CDR3 is CASSFQGNTEAFF. CDR3 coding DNA: TGTGCCAGCAGCTTCCAGGGGAACACTGAAGCTTTCTTT.

The rearrangement links TRBV7-9 to TRBJ2-2; D perhaps matches TRBD2 (5 bases). The CDR3 consists of 13 residues. Germline values: CDR1 SEHNR, CDR2 FQNEAQ (reference sequence). The ends were cut back, 7 bases at V and 2 bases at J, with 8 bases in the middle. CDR3 sequence: CASKSGNTGELFF. CDR3 DNA sequence: TGTGCCAGCAAAAGCGGAAACACCGGGGAGCTGTTTTTT.